Described below is a single TCR beta chain sequence and its context. This clone has more than one count but fewer than ten. Its specific antigen is unknown. The sample holds no much larger clone one base away, and base qualities are not on file. The library was prepared using PCR. The data were produced on an Illumina HiSeq 4000. High-throughput sequencing was used to profile the TCR beta-chain CDR3 region of each patient. In the paper's pipeline: Drawing on CDR3 differences between clinicopathological groups, the researchers built a classifier meant to tell apart patients with distant-metastatic papillary thyroid cancer. Repertoire diversity was assessed with the Shannon index, and tumor-blood repertoire similarity with the Morisita-Horn index. In-frame beta chains were kept once TCRdb had trimmed the public reads at Q25 with fastp and called clones with MiXCR. TCRdb, not the original authors, processed these V and J calls. A total of 89,000 or so clones appear in this sample, about 9.1% of them only once. The ten largest clonotypes hold 8% to 10% of the sample.

The data derive from a study of metastatic and nonmetastatic thyroid tumors (dated by TCRdb to about 2020). Describing the broader study: Repertoires were compared across peripheral blood and tumor or nodule tissue samples from malignant and benign thyroid patients. General study outcomes and caveats: TCR beta diversity was reported as significantly higher in malignant tumors than in benign nodules, in both blood and tumor samples.

The CDR3 has 15 amino acids, counting the end cysteine and phenylalanine. The sequence is cut down to CDR3 DNA, 45 bases in frame from base 1. As encoded in the germline V gene, CDR1 is KGHSH while CDR2 is LQKENI. V lost 3 bases and J lost 6 bases; the stretch between them is 17 bases long. No treatment had been received by any patient before thyroid surgery. Patient clinical samples collected from the early 2010s to the late 2010s were retrospectively analysed using T-cell receptor beta sequencing. This TCR came from a female donor with papillary thyroid cancer or a benign thyroid nodule (not recorded which). Some clones in this sample may be carry-over from other donors' samples. Sequenced sample: blood. Recombination joined TRBV18 with TRBJ1-1, with no reliable assignment of the D segment. The DNA sequence reads TGTGCCAGCTCACCGGAGGCAGCCCAAGGGCCTGAAGCTTTCTTT. This sequence encodes CASSPEAAQGPEAFF.